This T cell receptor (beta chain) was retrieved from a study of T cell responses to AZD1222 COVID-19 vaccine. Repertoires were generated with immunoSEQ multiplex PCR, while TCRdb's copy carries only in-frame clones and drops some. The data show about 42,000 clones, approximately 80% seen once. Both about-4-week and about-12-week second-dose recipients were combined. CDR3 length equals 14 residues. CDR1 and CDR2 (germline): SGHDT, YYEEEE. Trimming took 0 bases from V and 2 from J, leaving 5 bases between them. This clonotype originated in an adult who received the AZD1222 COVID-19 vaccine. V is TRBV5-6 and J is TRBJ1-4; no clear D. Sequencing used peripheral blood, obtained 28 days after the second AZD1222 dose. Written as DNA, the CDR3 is TGTGCCAGCAGCTTGGCCCAGACTAATGAAAAACTGTTTTTT. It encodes CASSLAQTNEKLFF.